Listed below are T cell receptor beta chains from one sample, sequenced in a study of cytomegalovirus exposure and HLA in healthy donors. Here immunoSEQ multiplex PCR was the method, and the copy in TCRdb shows in-frame clones only, minus some. The top ten clones hold 2% to 2.5% of a sample with around 150,000 clones, around 74% of them seen once. Material for sequencing was PBMCs. Receptor source: a female donor in good health and CMV-seronegative. The conserved cysteine and the conserved F or W are not part of the CDR3 here.

J: TRBJ2-1; V: TRBV9; CDR3: ASSVRLGGNEQF
J: TRBJ2-4; V: TRBV4-1; CDR3: ASSQGALIQY
J: TRBJ2-7; V: TRBV30; CDR3: AWSSRQRAYEQY
J: TRBJ2-1; V: TRBV18; CDR3: ASALGLPGNEQF
J: TRBJ1-1; V: TRBV29-1; CDR3: SVWGQLNTEAF
J: TRBJ1-2; V: TRBV5-1; CDR3: ASSRNQGGSGYGYT
J: NA; V: TRBV2; CDR3: ASSAEGQGADEQY
J: TRBJ2-1; V: TRBV19; CDR3: ASRNQGANYNEQF
J: TRBJ2-3; V: TRBV30; CDR3: AWIRGDSGATDTQY
J: TRBJ1-2; V: TRBV7-2; CDR3: ASSLEVGTNYGYT
J: TRBJ2-5; V: TRBV5-4; CDR3: ASSPSGNQETQY
J: TRBJ1-5; V: TRBV6-1; CDR3: ASSDPARATNSNQPQH
J: TRBJ2-7; V: TRBV5-4; CDR3: ASSLELAGGTYEQY
J: TRBJ2-1; V: TRBV6-1; CDR3: ASSLQGNEQF
J: TRBJ1-5; V: TRBV11-2; CDR3: ASSATTGRLNQPQH
J: TRBJ2-7; V: TRBV30; CDR3: AWREGHEQY
J: TRBJ1-1; V: TRBV14; CDR3: ASSPREGQGWNTEAF